This entry is about one T cell receptor (beta chain). This record comes from a study of OX40 agonist ivuxolimab in advanced cancers. The CDR3 consists of 15 residues. V gave up 6 bases and J gave up 1 base, with 15 bases separating them. CDR1 is SGHVS, CDR2 FQNEAQ, per germline. The assay was immunoSEQ multiplex PCR, and TCRdb's table has in-frame clones only and misses some. The data hold 60,000 to 90,000 clones, with approximately 80% observed a single time. Sequencing was performed on CD4+ or CD8+ T cells sorted from blood, taken in a trial of the OX40 agonist ivuxolimab. The chain joins TRBV7-8 to TRBJ2-5; unclear D gene. This clonotype was sampled from an adult with an advanced solid tumor such as melanoma, head and neck, liver or kidney cancer. The DNA for the CDR3 is TGTGCCAGCAGTCCGAGTGGGCAGTTCCAAGAGACCCAGTACTTC. As protein: CASSPSGQFQETQYF.